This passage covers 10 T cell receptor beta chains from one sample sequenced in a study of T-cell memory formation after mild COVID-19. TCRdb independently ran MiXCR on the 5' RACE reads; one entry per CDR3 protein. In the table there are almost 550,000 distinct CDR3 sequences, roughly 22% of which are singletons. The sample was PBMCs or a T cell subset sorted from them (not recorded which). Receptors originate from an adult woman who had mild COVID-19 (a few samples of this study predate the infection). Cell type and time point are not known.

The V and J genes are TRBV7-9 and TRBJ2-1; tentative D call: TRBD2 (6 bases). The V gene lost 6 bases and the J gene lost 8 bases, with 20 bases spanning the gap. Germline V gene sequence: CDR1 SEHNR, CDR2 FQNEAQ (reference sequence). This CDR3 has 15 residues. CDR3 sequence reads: CASRPSGALRDEQFF. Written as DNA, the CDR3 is TGTGCCAGCAGGCCTTCGGGAGCCCTACGCGATGAGCAGTTCTTC.

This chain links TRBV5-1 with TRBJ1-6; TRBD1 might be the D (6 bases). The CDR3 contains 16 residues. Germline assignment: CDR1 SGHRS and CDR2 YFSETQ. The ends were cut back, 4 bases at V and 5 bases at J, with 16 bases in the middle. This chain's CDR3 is CASSLFRGADNSPLHF. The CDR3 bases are TGCGCCAGCAGCCTGTTTCGGGGGGCAGATAATTCACCCCTCCACTTT.

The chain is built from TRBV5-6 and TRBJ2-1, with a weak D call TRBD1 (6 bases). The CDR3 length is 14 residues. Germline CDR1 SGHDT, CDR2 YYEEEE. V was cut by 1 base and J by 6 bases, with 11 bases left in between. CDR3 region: CASSLIAGANEQFF. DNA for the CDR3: TGTGCCAGCAGCTTGATTGCAGGGGCCAATGAGCAGTTCTTC.

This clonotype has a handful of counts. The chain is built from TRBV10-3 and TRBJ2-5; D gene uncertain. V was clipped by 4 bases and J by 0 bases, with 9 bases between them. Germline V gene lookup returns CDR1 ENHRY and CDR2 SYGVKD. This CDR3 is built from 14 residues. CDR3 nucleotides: TGTGCCATCAGTGGGGATGAGTACCAAGAGACCCAGTACTTC. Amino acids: CAISGDEYQETQYF.

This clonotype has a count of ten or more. The CDR3 spells CASSRDILAKNIQYF. CDR3 DNA: TGTGCCAGCAGCCGGGACATTCTAGCCAAAAACATTCAGTACTTC. This chain joins TRBV12-3 or TRBV12-4 and TRBJ2-4, with TRBD1 as a possible D gene (6 bases). With 6 bases removed from V and 0 bases from J, the gap between germline ends came to 12 bases. CDR3 length: 15 amino acids.

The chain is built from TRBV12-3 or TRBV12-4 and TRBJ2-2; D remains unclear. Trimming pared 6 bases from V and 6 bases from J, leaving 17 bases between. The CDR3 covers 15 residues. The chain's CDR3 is CASRQHAPLAGELFF. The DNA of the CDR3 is TGTGCCAGCAGACAACACGCTCCTCTCGCCGGGGAGCTGTTTTTT.

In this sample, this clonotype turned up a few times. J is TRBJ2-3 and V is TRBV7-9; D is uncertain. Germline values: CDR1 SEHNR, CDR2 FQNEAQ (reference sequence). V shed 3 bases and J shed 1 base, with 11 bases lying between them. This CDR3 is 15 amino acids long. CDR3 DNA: TGTGCCAGCAGCTTCGGATTCCGGGGCACAGATACGCAGTATTTT. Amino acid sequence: CASSFGFRGTDTQYF.

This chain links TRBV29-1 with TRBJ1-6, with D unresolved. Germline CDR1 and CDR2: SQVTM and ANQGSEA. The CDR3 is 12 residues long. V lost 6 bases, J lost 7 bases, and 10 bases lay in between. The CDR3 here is CSVSDGNSPLHF. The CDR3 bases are TGCAGCGTGTCGGACGGGAATTCACCCCTCCACTTT. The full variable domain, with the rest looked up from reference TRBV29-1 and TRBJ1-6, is SAVISQKPSRDICQRGTSLTIQCQVDSQVTMMFWYRQQPGQSLTLIATANQGSEATYESGFVIDKFPISRPNLTFSTLTVSNMSPEDSSIYLCSVSDGNSPLHFGNGTRLTVT.

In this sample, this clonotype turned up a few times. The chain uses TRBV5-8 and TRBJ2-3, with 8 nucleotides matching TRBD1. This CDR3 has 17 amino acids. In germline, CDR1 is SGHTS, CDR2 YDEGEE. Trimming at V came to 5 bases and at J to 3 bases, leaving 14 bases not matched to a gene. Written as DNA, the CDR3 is TGTGCCAGCAGTTTTATGCGACAGGGGAGAGGGACAGATACGCAGTATTTT. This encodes CASSFMRQGRGTDTQYF.

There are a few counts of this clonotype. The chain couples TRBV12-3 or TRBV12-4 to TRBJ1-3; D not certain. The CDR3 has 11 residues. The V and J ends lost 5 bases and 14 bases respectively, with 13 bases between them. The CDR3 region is CASSPGGHLYF. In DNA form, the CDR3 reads TGTGCCAGCAGTCCAGGAGGCCATTTATATTTT.